This section outlines one TCR beta chain sequence together with its context. This specimen belongs to a study of spatial heterogeneity in lung cancer. TCRdb redid the calling of the 5' RACE reads with MiXCR, one entry per CDR3 protein. The table lists 40,000 to 50,000 distinct CDR3 sequences, approximately 14% of them singletons. Time point described: sample taken at primary tumor resection. Tumor, nontumor lung or frozen PBMC supplied whole RNA, sequenced without sorting. The sequence was obtained from a male donor with early-stage non-small cell lung cancer. This sample comprised PBMCs, obtained at surgery.

The CDR3: CSVGGFMNTEAFF. Here the CDR3 DNA reads TGCAGTGTGGGGGGGTTCATGAACACTGAAGCTTTCTTT. The gene calls are TRBV20-1 and TRBJ1-1; D perhaps matches TRBD1 (5 bases). The CDR3 is made up of 13 amino acids. With 7 bases removed from V and 0 bases from J, the gap between germline ends came to 12 bases. Germline lookup yields CDR1 DFQATT and CDR2 SNEGSKA (reference sequence).